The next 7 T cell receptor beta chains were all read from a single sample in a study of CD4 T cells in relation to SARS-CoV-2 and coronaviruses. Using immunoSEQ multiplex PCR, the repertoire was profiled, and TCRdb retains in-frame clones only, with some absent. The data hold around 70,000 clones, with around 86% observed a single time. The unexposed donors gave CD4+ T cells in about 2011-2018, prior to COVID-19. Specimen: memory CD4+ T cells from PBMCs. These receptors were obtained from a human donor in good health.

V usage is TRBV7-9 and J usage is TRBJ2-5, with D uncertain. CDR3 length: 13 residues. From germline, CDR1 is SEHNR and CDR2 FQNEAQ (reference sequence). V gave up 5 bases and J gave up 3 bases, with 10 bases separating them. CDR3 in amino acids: CASSDSAKETQYF. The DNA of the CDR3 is TGTGCCAGCAGCGATTCAGCCAAAGAGACCCAGTACTTC.

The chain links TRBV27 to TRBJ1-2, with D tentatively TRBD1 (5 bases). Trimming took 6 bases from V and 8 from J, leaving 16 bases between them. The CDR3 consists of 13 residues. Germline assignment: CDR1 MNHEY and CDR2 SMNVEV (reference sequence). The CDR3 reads CASSDSPSRGYTF. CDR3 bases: TGTGCCAGCAGCGACAGTCCTTCTCGGGGCTACACCTTC.

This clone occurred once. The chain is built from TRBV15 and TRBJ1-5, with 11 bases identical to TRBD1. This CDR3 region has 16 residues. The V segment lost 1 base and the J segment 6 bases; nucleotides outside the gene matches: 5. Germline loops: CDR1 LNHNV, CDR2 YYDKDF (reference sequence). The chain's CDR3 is CATSRGGQGGSQPQHF. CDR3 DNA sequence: TGTGCCACCAGCAGAGGGGGACAGGGGGGCAGTCAGCCCCAGCATTTT.

CDR3 sequence: CASSQGPADQETQYF. In nucleotides, the CDR3 is TGTGCCAGCAGCCAAGGGCCAGCCGACCAAGAGACCCAGTACTTC. J is TRBJ2-5 and V is TRBV3-1 (or the pseudogene TRBV3-2); D is uncertain. Germline V lookup: CDR1 LGHDT, CDR2 YNNKEL (reference sequence). Trimming shortened V by 1 base and J by 0 bases, and 9 bases separated the two germline ends. The CDR3 spans 15 residues.

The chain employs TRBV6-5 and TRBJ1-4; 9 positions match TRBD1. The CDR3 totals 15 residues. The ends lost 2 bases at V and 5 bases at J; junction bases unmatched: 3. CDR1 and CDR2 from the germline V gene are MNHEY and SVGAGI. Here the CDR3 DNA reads TGTGCCAGCAGTTACGGAGGGACAGGGAATGAAAAACTGTTTTTT. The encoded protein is CASSYGGTGNEKLFF.

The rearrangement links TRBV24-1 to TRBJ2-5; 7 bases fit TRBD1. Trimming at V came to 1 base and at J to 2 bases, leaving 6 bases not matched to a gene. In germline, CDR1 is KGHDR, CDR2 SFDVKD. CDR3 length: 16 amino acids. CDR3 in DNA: TGTGCCACCAGTGATTTATGGTCGGACAGGCAAGAGACCCAGTACTTC. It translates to CATSDLWSDRQETQYF.

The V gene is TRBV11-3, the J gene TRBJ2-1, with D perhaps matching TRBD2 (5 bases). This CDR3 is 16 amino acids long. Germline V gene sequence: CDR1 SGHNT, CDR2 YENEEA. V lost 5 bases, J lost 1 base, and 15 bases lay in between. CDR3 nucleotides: TGTGCCAGCAGCCCAGGTGGCGCGGGTTCCTACAATGAGCAGTTCTTC. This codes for CASSPGGAGSYNEQFF. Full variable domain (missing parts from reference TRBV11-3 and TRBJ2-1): EAGVVQSPRYKIIEKKQPVAFWCNPISGHNTLYWYLQNLGQGPELLIRYENEEAVDDSQLPKDRFSAERLKGVDSTLKIQPAELGDSAVYLCASSPGGAGSYNEQFFGPGTRLTVL.